The 27 T cell receptor beta chains below come from one sample, sequenced in a study of blood T cell repertoires in COVID-19. This table comes from immunoSEQ multiplex PCR, and its TCRdb copy is limited to in-frame clones, with some not included. Here the sample spans almost 200,000 clones, around four fifths being singletons. The sequencing sample was made of peripheral blood. These receptors were taken from a man in his 60s with COVID-19, enrolled during active disease.

The CDR3: CASSSAGPYEQYF. CDR3 bases: TGTGCCAGCAGTTCCGCAGGGCCGTACGAGCAGTACTTC. This sequence joins TRBV2 and TRBJ2-7, with D perhaps TRBD1 (5 bases). Germline V CDR1 and CDR2: SNHLY, FYNNEI. Trimming pared 5 bases from V and 4 bases from J, leaving 12 bases between. CDR3 length: 13 residues.

The chain employs TRBV5-1 and TRBJ1-1, with D perhaps matching TRBD1 (5 bases). The CDR3 runs 16 residues. Germline CDR1 SGHRS, CDR2 YFSETQ. Trimming shortened V by 0 bases and J by 1 base, and 13 bases separated the two germline ends. The CDR3 region has the DNA TGCGCCAGCAGCTTGGCCCTGGCAGGGCCGAACACTGAAGCTTTCTTT. This sequence encodes CASSLALAGPNTEAFF.

This clone was recorded a few times. The chain is built from TRBV10-3 and TRBJ2-1, with a tentative D call TRBD2 (5 bases). The germline V gene encodes CDR1 ENHRY and CDR2 SYGVKD. V lost 2 bases, J lost 8 bases, and 7 bases lay in between. The CDR3 runs 12 residues. The CDR3, as DNA: TGTGCCATCAGTGAGGAGCGGTATGAGCAGTTCTTC. It codes for CAISEERYEQFF.

This chain joins TRBV5-1 and TRBJ1-1, with TRBD1 matching 12 bases. The CDR3 spans 16 residues. The J segment lost 4 bases and the V segment lost 3 bases, leaving 7 bases of the junction unmatched. Germline assignment: CDR1 SGHRS and CDR2 YFSETQ. The CDR3 bases are TGCGCCAGCAGCTCCGGGACAGGGGGCTTAGGCACTGAAGCTTTCTTT. It is translated as CASSSGTGGLGTEAFF.

The chain combines TRBV2 with TRBJ2-2, with D tentatively TRBD2 (6 bases). V shed 3 bases and J shed 6 bases, with 14 bases lying between them. This CDR3 is 15 amino acids long. The germline gives CDR1 SNHLY, CDR2 FYNNEI. CDR3 in DNA: TGTGCCAGCAGTGAGCTCGGGGAGGCGGCCGGGGAGCTGTTTTTT. Its translation: CASSELGEAAGELFF.

The chain carries TRBV29-1 and TRBJ1-2, with a weak D call TRBD1 (5 bases). V lost 7 bases and J lost 6, with 18 bases in between. There are 13 residues in the CDR3. CDR1 SQVTM and CDR2 ANQGSEA come from the germline V gene. This chain's CDR3 is CSAWAGPQDGYTF. Here the CDR3 DNA reads TGCAGCGCGTGGGCAGGGCCCCAAGATGGCTACACCTTC.

This chain joins TRBV3-1 (or the pseudogene TRBV3-2) and TRBJ1-5, with D perhaps TRBD1 (5 bases). The CDR3 extends over 14 amino acids. Trimming pared 4 bases from V and 4 bases from J, leaving 11 bases between. CDR1 is LGHDT and CDR2 is YNNKEL in the germline V gene (reference sequence). The CDR3 loop is CASSLGDSNQPQHF. CDR3 bases: TGTGCCAGCAGCCTTGGCGACAGTAATCAGCCCCAGCATTTT.

The V and J genes are TRBV4-1 and TRBJ2-3, with TRBD2 matching over 7 bases. J lost 6 bases, V lost 2 bases, and 2 bases had no gene match. CDR3 length: 13 residues. CDR1 is MGHRA and CDR2 is YSYEKL in the germline V gene. The CDR3 loop reads CASSQRGSDTQYF. CDR3 DNA sequence: TGCGCCAGCAGCCAACGCGGGAGCGATACGCAGTATTTT.

This clone was seen once. V usage is TRBV7-8 and J usage is TRBJ1-1; TRBD1 agrees at 12 bases. Looked up from germline, CDR1 is SGHVS and CDR2 is FQNEAQ. CDR3 length: 13 residues. After removal of 5 bases from V and 9 bases from J, the junction contained 4 bases not matched to a gene. The CDR3 coding sequence is TGTGCCAGCAGCAAGGGACAGGGGGCGAAAGCTTTCTTT. It yields the protein CASSKGQGAKAFF.

The V gene is TRBV28, the J gene TRBJ1-1; D possibly corresponds to TRBD1 (5 bases). Germline V CDR1 and CDR2: MDHEN, SYDVKM. This CDR3 is built from 14 residues. V was shortened by 7 bases and J by 2 bases, with 14 bases between the two germline ends. This CDR3 reads CASNGAAFNTEAFF. In nucleotides, the CDR3 is TGTGCCAGCAATGGGGCAGCCTTCAACACTGAAGCTTTCTTT.

This chain uses TRBV27 with TRBJ1-1, with 8 bases lining up with TRBD1. Germline trimming cut 4 bases from V and 7 bases from J; bases unmatched to any gene: 8. Germline V gene lookup returns CDR1 MNHEY and CDR2 SMNVEV (reference sequence). This CDR3 has 14 amino acids. DNA for the CDR3: TGTGCCAGCAGTTGGAGACAGGGGATGGGTGAAGCTTTCTTT. Protein sequence: CASSWRQGMGEAFF.

The rearrangement joins TRBV11-2 to TRBJ1-1, with no clear D. Germline lookup yields CDR1 SGHAT and CDR2 FQNNGV. The CDR3 loop spans 14 amino acids. V lost 2 bases and J lost 1, with 8 bases in between. The CDR3 nucleotides read TGTGCCAGCAGCTTATGGTCGGGGAACACTGAAGCTTTCTTT. It is translated as CASSLWSGNTEAFF.

This sequence joins TRBV4-2 and TRBJ1-1, with TRBD1 matching 8 bases. Looked up from germline, CDR1 is LGHNA and CDR2 is YNFKEQ. The trim removed 3 bases at V and 1 base at J, leaving 7 bases unmatched. This CDR3 spans 16 amino acids. Here the CDR3 DNA reads TGTGCCAGCAGCCACACCCTTGGACAGGGGAACACTGAAGCTTTCTTT. Translation: CASSHTLGQGNTEAFF.

This rearrangement joins TRBV27 to TRBJ2-2, with TRBD2 identical over 9 bases. Germline CDR1 MNHEY, CDR2 SMNVEV (reference sequence). The CDR3 spans 14 residues. V shed 8 bases and J 8 bases; nucleotides not matched to a gene: 9. The CDR3, as DNA: TGTGCCAGCTTAAGGGCTAGCGGGACTGGGGAGCTGTTTTTT. This translates into CASLRASGTGELFF.

The chain's CDR3 is CASSPRQGGNSPLHF. CDR3 nucleotide sequence: TGTGCCAGCAGCCCTCGACAGGGGGGTAATTCACCCCTCCACTTT. The chain recombines TRBV7-6 with TRBJ1-6, with TRBD1 matching 9 bases. Germline-derived CDR1 and CDR2 are SGHVS and FNYEAQ. The CDR3 is 15 amino acids. Trimming took 5 bases from V and 6 from J; bases not matched to a gene: 5.

The chain is built from TRBV4-1 and TRBJ2-3, with a weak D call TRBD1 (5 bases). V was pared by 3 bases and J by 3 bases, with 7 bases between. The CDR3 sequence is 13 residues long. Germline CDR1 reads MGHRA; CDR2 reads YSYEKL. DNA for the CDR3: TGCGCCAGCAGCCAGCAGGGTACAGATACGCAGTATTTT. Translating gives CASSQQGTDTQYF.

The chain is built from TRBV18 and TRBJ1-6; TRBD1 matches 7 bases. CDR1 is KGHSH, CDR2 LQKENI, per germline. V gave up 3 bases and J gave up 9 bases; unmatched junction bases: 11. The CDR3 sequence is 16 residues long. The CDR3 nucleotides read TGTGCCAGCTCACCCCCAGGGACAGCCAAGATTTCACCCCTCCACTTT. Translating it yields CASSPPGTAKISPLHF.

The chain has TRBV5-6 and TRBJ2-2; D is unclear. V lost 0 bases to trimming and J lost 4 bases, with 10 bases between them. CDR3 length equals 15 residues. Germline CDR1 and CDR2: SGHDT and YYEEEE. CDR3 amino acids: CASSLGQVITGELFF. The DNA for the CDR3 is TGTGCCAGCAGCTTGGGCCAGGTTATCACCGGGGAGCTGTTTTTT.

The sample holds one count of this clone. The V and J genes are TRBV27 and TRBJ2-7; 10 positions match TRBD2. This CDR3 contains 15 residues. The V segment lost 2 bases and the J segment 0 bases; nucleotides outside the gene matches: 1. The germline V gene has CDR1 MNHEY and CDR2 SMNVEV (reference sequence). In DNA form, the CDR3 reads TGTGCCAGCAGTTTAGCTAGCGGGAGCTCCTACGAGCAGTACTTC. Protein sequence: CASSLASGSSYEQYF.

This rearrangement joins TRBV3-1 (or the pseudogene TRBV3-2) to TRBJ2-1, with 7 bases lining up with TRBD1. This CDR3 has 15 residues. Trimming took 2 bases from V and 4 from J; bases not matched to a gene: 5. CDR1 and CDR2 (germline): LGHDT, YNNKEL (reference sequence). The CDR3 nucleotides are TGTGCCAGCAGCCAAAGGACAGGTTTATACAATGAGCAGTTCTTC. Translated: CASSQRTGLYNEQFF.

The chain has TRBV5-6 and TRBJ2-4; D may be TRBD1 (7 bases). V lost 4 bases and J lost 15, with 14 bases in between. CDR3 size: 11 residues. Germline CDR1 reads SGHDT; CDR2 reads YYEEEE. CDR3 nucleotides: TGTGCCAGCAGCACCGACAGGGAGGCGTACTTC. This sequence encodes CASSTDREAYF.

The rearrangement links TRBV29-1 to TRBJ2-1; D unresolved. The ends were cut back, 2 bases at V and 0 bases at J, with 5 bases in the middle. The CDR3 sequence is 13 residues long. Per the germline V gene, CDR1 is SQVTM and CDR2 is ANQGSEA. The CDR3 DNA reads TGCAGCGTTGAATTCAACTCCTACAATGAGCAGTTCTTC. It translates to CSVEFNSYNEQFF.

This chain joins TRBV30 and TRBJ1-4; no clear D. The CDR3 is made up of 14 amino acids. The ends were cut back, 3 bases at V and 4 bases at J, with 12 bases in the middle. From germline, CDR1 is GTSNPN and CDR2 SVGIG (reference sequence). This CDR3 is CAWRLVGLNEKLFF. DNA for the CDR3: TGTGCCTGGAGATTGGTAGGACTTAATGAAAAACTGTTTTTT.

This chain links TRBV6-2 or TRBV6-3 with TRBJ1-1; the match to TRBD1 covers 9 bases. The germline V gene has CDR1 MNHEY and CDR2 SVGEGT. J lost 5 bases, V lost 0 bases, and 4 bases had no gene match. The CDR3 is 15 residues long. Written as DNA, the CDR3 is TGTGCCAGCAGTTACTCGAACAGGGGGCAAACTGAAGCTTTCTTT. Its protein product is CASSYSNRGQTEAFF.

In DNA form, the CDR3 reads TGTGCCAGCAGTTACGAGGGATACACCGGGGAGCTGTTTTTT. It encodes CASSYEGYTGELFF. The chain combines TRBV6-5 with TRBJ2-2, with a possible D match to TRBD2 (5 bases). Germline lookup yields CDR1 MNHEY and CDR2 SVGAGI. V was shortened by 2 bases and J by 3 bases, with 7 bases between the two germline ends. This CDR3 has 14 residues.

Comments on this clone: Other DNA sequences from this sample encode an identical CDR3 as well. This rearrangement joins TRBV3-1 (or the pseudogene TRBV3-2) to TRBJ2-7; unclear D gene. Per germline, CDR1 LGHDT and CDR2 YNNKEL (reference sequence). The CDR3 has 11 amino acids. V lost 1 base to trimming and J lost 7 bases, with 5 bases between them. The CDR3 spells CASSQVSEQYF. The CDR3 region has the DNA TGTGCCAGCAGCCAAGTTAGTGAGCAGTACTTC.

The J gene is TRBJ2-5, the V gene TRBV7-9; the D gene is possibly TRBD1 (6 bases). CDR3 length equals 13 residues. Trimming pared 4 bases from V and 2 bases from J, leaving 8 bases between. From germline, CDR1 is SEHNR and CDR2 FQNEAQ (reference sequence). DNA of the CDR3: TGTGCCAGCAGCTATGGACAGCAAGAGACCCAGTACTTC. This gives the protein CASSYGQQETQYF. Full variable domain (remainder filled in from reference TRBV7-9 and TRBJ2-5): DTGVSQNPRHKITKRGQNVTFRCDPISEHNRLYWYRQTLGQGPEFLTYFQNEAQLEKSRLLSDRFSAERPKGSFSTLEIQRTEQGDSAMYLCASSYGQQETQYFGPGTRLLVL.